The entry below gives a single T cell receptor beta chain sequence along with its context. This clonotype came up many times. The clone's antigen remains unknown. Base-call qualities are not available, and no considerably larger clone is one nucleotide away. This sample is drawn from a study of T cells in Graves' hyperthyroidism and ophthalmopathy (dated 2019 in TCRdb). Background for the entire study: Peripheral blood samples were taken at initial diagnosis, before any treatment was given. Once sampling was done, hyperthyroidism patients were given methimazole at a starting dose of 30 mg daily, whereas ophthalmopathy patients were given high-dose intravenous methylprednisolone. For training and testing, the approximately 92 patients in the discovery cohort were randomly divided in a 7:3 ratio. According to the paper, TCR Vbeta CDR3 sequencing was carried out on around 140 peripheral blood samples, which came from fewer than 50 ophthalmopathy, approximately 72 hyperthyroidism and approximately 17 progressor patients. To identify TCR V-J signatures that set the groups apart, the researchers used a discovery cohort of about a hundred patients, made up of 43 with Graves' ophthalmopathy and about 59 with stable Graves' hyperthyroidism. Thyroid tissue and blood T-cell repertoires from roughly six Graves' hyperthyroidism patients were also compared in the study. Whether ophthalmopathy could be predicted prospectively was tested in an independent validation cohort made up of fewer than 20 hyperthyroidism patients plus 17 patients who later progressed to ophthalmopathy. Here is what the overall study found, with its caveats: Ophthalmopathy was separated from stable hyperthyroidism by a 13 V-J signature model, with 85% to 90% sensitivity and about 81% specificity obtained in cross-validation and 80%/75% obtained in testing. Blood samples also contained most of the expanded thyroid clonotypes (frequency above 0.001), which suggests that blood repertoires may reflect thyroid immune responses. Sample size was not statistically predetermined, and investigators were not blinded to group allocation. In validation, progression to ophthalmopathy was predicted by the model with 65% to 71% sensitivity and just over 72% specificity, a median of roughly 6.4 months before onset.

The TCR beta CDR3 regions were amplified from RNA transcripts. The first round of RT-PCR for the TCR CDR3 was performed with the HTBI primer set and the Qiagen OneStep RT-PCR kit. A second multiplex PCR round built the libraries, followed by size selection and purification. Sequencing of the libraries was done on an Illumina HiSeq2000 using paired-end 100 bp reads. On the study's bioinformatics: SOAPnuke was used to process the raw data, with reads discarded if the reads contained adapters or uncalled bases, had a mean Phred below 15, or lacked an exact constant-primer or identifier match. COPE v1.2.5 was used to merge high-quality paired reads, and clonotypes were defined as unique nucleotide sequences. Clonotypes were aligned to IMGT TRBV, TRBD and TRBJ reference segments using MiTCR v1.1. The analysis was restricted to V-J combinations with a frequency above 0.0001, which together covered about 99% of the repertoires. A TCS score was defined as the ratio of F50 (clonal expansion) to E x V (chaos), with BLOSUM62-based TCRdist applied between CDR3 peptides within each V-J. Welch's t-statistics and random forest reduced 450 to 600 V-J features to 10 to 15, which were used in a naive Bayes classifier (R e1071). In-frame beta chains were kept once TCRdb had trimmed the public reads at Q25 with fastp and called clones with MiXCR. Under each unique CDR3 protein, matching rows form one entry showing the most common genes and DNA. The V and J calls and clone size come from TCRdb's table, not from the authors' own analysis. This sample comprises a few hundred thousand distinct CDR3 sequences, less than 25% of them detected only once. Approximately 26% of the sample is in the top ten clones.

The CDR3 covers 14 residues, taking in both the cysteine and the phenylalanine. Here the CDR3 DNA is all that survives: 42 bases in frame from base 1. Reading the germline V gene (reference sequence) gives CDR1 GTSNPN and CDR2 SVGIG. Cut back by 0 bases and 4 bases, the V and J ends lie 12 bases apart. A patient counted as having stable Graves' hyperthyroidism if no progression to ophthalmopathy occurred over 18 months of follow-up. Hyperthyroidism patients were aged 18 to 65 years and newly diagnosed, with disease duration of less than 2 months. Patients with uncontrolled infections, other autoimmune diseases, pregnancy or lactation were excluded. Diagnoses were based on clinical symptoms, serum thyroxine and TRAb, thyroid ultrasound and orbital computed tomography. Ficoll-Paque density gradient centrifugation was used to isolate PBMCs from approximately 11 ml of fresh peripheral blood. Total RNA was extracted using Trizol reagent, and RNA quality was assessed on an Agilent 2100 Bioanalyzer.

The sequence is built from TRBV30 and TRBJ2-5; the D gene lacks a confident call. Sequenced material: blood. This TCR derives from a young man with Graves' hyperthyroidism. The sequenced DNA is TGTGCCTGGAGTGTACGAGGATTCCCAGAGACCCAGTACTTC. Its protein product is CAWSVRGFPETQYF.